Listed below are T cell receptor beta chains from one sample, sequenced in a study of response to subunit inactivated influenza vaccine. TCRdb re-called the RT-PCR reads with MiXCR, one entry per CDR3 protein. Of roughly 650,000 distinct CDR3 sequences listed, 11% to 15% are singletons. The sample here was PBMCs from blood, taken around 14 days before vaccination. These receptors came from a man in his fifties or sixties who received an inactivated influenza vaccine. CDR3s include the opening cysteine and the closing phenylalanine or tryptophan. The order of the fields is clone size, J gene, V gene, D gene, CDR3 DNA, CDR3 protein. A D gene is named only where the DNA matches it firmly. Clone size is not always given. Where it is, it says once, few, many or a class for expanded clones.

size: NA; J: TRBJ2-7; V: TRBV6-6; D: TRBD1; DNA: TGTGCCAGCAGAAGGGACAGGGGTGACGAGCAGTACTTC; CDR3: CASRRDRGDEQYF
size: NA; J: TRBJ2-7; V: TRBV4-1; D: NA; DNA: TGCGCCAGCAGCCAAGAGCAGCTCTACGAGCAGTACTTC; CDR3: CASSQEQLYEQYF
size: NA; J: TRBJ2-1; V: TRBV4-1; D: NA; DNA: TGCGCCAGCAGCCGGACGAGGGACTACAATGAGCAGTTCTTC; CDR3: CASSRTRDYNEQFF
size: few; J: TRBJ2-5; V: TRBV15; D: TRBD1; DNA: TGTGCCACCAGCAGAGGGACAGGGGGGGAGACCCAGTACTTC; CDR3: CATSRGTGGETQYF
size: NA; J: TRBJ2-2; V: TRBV6-6; D: NA; DNA: TGTGCCAGCAAATTCAACACCGGGGAGCTGTTTTTT; CDR3: CASKFNTGELFF
size: few; J: TRBJ2-2; V: TRBV27; D: TRBD2; DNA: TGTGCCAGCAGCCCATCTGCGTGGCTAGCGGGAGAAGTTGGGACCGGGGAGCTGTTTTTT; CDR3: CASSPSAWLAGEVGTGELFF
size: NA; J: TRBJ2-1; V: TRBV5-1; D: NA; DNA: TGCGCCAGCAGCCCGGGTCGTAGCGGCAATGAGCAGTTCTTC; CDR3: CASSPGRSGNEQFF
size: few; J: TRBJ1-5; V: TRBV20-1; D: NA; DNA: TGCAGTGCCCGTCTACCGGATAGCAATCAGCCCCAGCATTTT; CDR3: CSARLPDSNQPQHF
size: once; J: TRBJ2-1; V: TRBV7-9; D: NA; DNA: TGTGCCAGCAGATTCGCCGGGGACAATGAGCAGTTCTTC; CDR3: CASRFAGDNEQFF
size: NA; J: TRBJ2-7; V: TRBV28; D: NA; DNA: TGTGCCAGCATTAAAACAGGAGCCTACGAGCAGTACTTC; CDR3: CASIKTGAYEQYF
size: many; J: TRBJ2-7; V: TRBV10-1; D: NA; DNA: TGCGCCAGCAGTGAGTCGTGGTACGAGTACGAGCAGTACTTC; CDR3: CASSESWYEYEQYF
size: NA; J: TRBJ1-2; V: TRBV30; D: NA; DNA: TGTGCCTGGCCGGGTGTAGCGGGGCATGGCTACACCTTC; CDR3: CAWPGVAGHGYTF
size: many; J: TRBJ2-1; V: TRBV3-1; D: NA; DNA: TGTGCCAGCAGCCAAAGCCGGGCGTTCTCCTACAATGAGCAGTTCTTC; CDR3: CASSQSRAFSYNEQFF
size: few; J: TRBJ2-1; V: TRBV10-3; D: NA; DNA: TGTGCCATCAGTGAGTCCTCAAGGGCGAGCTCCTACAATGAGCAGTTCTTC; CDR3: CAISESSRASSYNEQFF
size: NA; J: TRBJ1-3; V: TRBV10-3; D: NA; DNA: TGTGCCATCACTTCGGGCTTCTCTGGAAACACCATATATTTT; CDR3: CAITSGFSGNTIYF
size: NA; J: TRBJ1-2; V: TRBV6-1; D: TRBD1; DNA: TGTGCCAGCAGTGAAATACTGCAGGGGGCGACCTATGGCTACACCTTC; CDR3: CASSEILQGATYGYTF
size: NA; J: TRBJ1-1; V: TRBV28; D: NA; DNA: TGTGCCAGCAGGTTTCATTCGGTTGGCACTGAAGCTTTCTTT; CDR3: CASRFHSVGTEAFF
size: many; J: TRBJ1-2; V: TRBV24-1; D: TRBD1; DNA: TGTGCCACCAGTGATCAGTCCTCGGGACAGGGGATCTATGGCTACACCTTC; CDR3: CATSDQSSGQGIYGYTF
size: NA; J: TRBJ2-7; V: TRBV29-1; D: NA; DNA: TGCAGCGTTGCACTAGAAAACCTTTACGAGCAGTACTTC; CDR3: CSVALENLYEQYF
size: NA; J: TRBJ2-6; V: TRBV27; D: TRBD1; DNA: TGTGCCAGCAGTGCCACAGGGGTCTCTGGGGCCAACGTCCTGACTTTC; CDR3: CASSATGVSGANVLTF
size: NA; J: TRBJ2-2; V: TRBV7-8; D: TRBD2; DNA: TGTGCCAGCAGCCCCGCCGGGGGGTTCGACACCGGGGAGCTGTTTTTT; CDR3: CASSPAGGFDTGELFF
size: few; J: TRBJ2-1; V: TRBV20-1; D: TRBD2; DNA: TGCAGTGCTAGAGATCCGGGAGCGGGGGGCTCTGTATATTATTACAATGAGCAGTTCTTC; CDR3: CSARDPGAGGSVYYYNEQFF
size: few; J: TRBJ2-1; V: TRBV28; D: TRBD2; DNA: TGTGCCAGCGTTGGAATGGGCGGGGGAGAATACAATGAGCAGTTCTTC; CDR3: CASVGMGGGEYNEQFF
size: few; J: TRBJ2-2; V: TRBV11-1; D: TRBD1; DNA: TGTGCCAGCAGCTTACCGCAGACAGGGTTGGGCGCGAACACCGGGGAGCTGTTTTTT; CDR3: CASSLPQTGLGANTGELFF
size: few; J: TRBJ2-5; V: TRBV11-2; D: NA; DNA: TGTGCCAGCAGCTTAGATTGGCAGGGGCTTGCGAACTTC; CDR3: CASSLDWQGLANF
size: many; J: TRBJ2-7; V: TRBV10-3; D: NA; DNA: TGTGCCATCAGTGGCACAGCCGTAGGCTCCTACGAGCAGTACTTC; CDR3: CAISGTAVGSYEQYF
size: few; J: TRBJ2-3; V: TRBV20-1; D: TRBD2; DNA: TGCAGTGCTAACCTACTAGCGGGGGGGCCAGATACGCAGTATTTT; CDR3: CSANLLAGGPDTQYF
size: NA; J: TRBJ2-1; V: TRBV5-1; D: NA; DNA: TGCGCCAGCACAGGGAAATACAATGAGCAGTTCTTC; CDR3: CASTGKYNEQFF
size: few; J: TRBJ1-4; V: TRBV20-1; D: NA; DNA: TGCAGTGCTTCCGATTACAGTTCTAATGAAAAACTGTTTTTT; CDR3: CSASDYSSNEKLFF
size: few; J: TRBJ2-5; V: TRBV29-1; D: NA; DNA: TGCAGCGCCTCGACAGGTAGCAAAGAGACCCAGTACTTC; CDR3: CSASTGSKETQYF
size: NA; J: TRBJ2-1; V: TRBV3-1; D: NA; DNA: TGTGCCCGCAGGCCCTCCGGGACCCTGCTGGGATCCTACAATGAGCAGTTCTTC; CDR3: CARRPSGTLLGSYNEQFF
size: NA; J: TRBJ1-5; V: TRBV5-5; D: NA; DNA: TGTGCCAGCAGCTTGGAAGGATCGGATCAGCCCCAGCATTTT; CDR3: CASSLEGSDQPQHF